This T cell receptor (beta chain) was sequenced in a study of control samples from healthy donors and cancer patients (dated by TCRdb to the early 2020s). The V end loses 3 bases and the J end loses 4 bases, and a stretch of 20 bases separates them. CDR1 and CDR2 are drawn from the germline V gene: SGHDT, YYEEEE. From its cysteine to its phenylalanine, the CDR3 spans 17 amino acids. Only CDR3 DNA remains: 51 bases, in frame from the first base. In the case of this clone: Its recognized antigen is unknown. No per-base quality is available; no much larger clone lies one base away.

Library construction relied on the immunoSEQ multiplex PCR assay. Not all clones reach the TCRdb copy of this immuneACCESS table, which keeps in-frame sequences only. Checked studies attribute under half of the gap to unresolved V genes and leave the rest unexplained. This sample lists some 99,000 clones; 90% were detected once. In total, the top ten clones hold about 4.7% of the sample. Sequenced material: blood. The rearranged chain carries TRBV5-6 and TRBJ1-5; the D gene is unclear. The sequence was collected from a human donor in good health. The donor label of this sample is uncertain. The sequenced DNA: TGTGCCAGCAGCTACAGAGGCGGGGAAGTATGGAATCAGCCCCAGCATTTT. The translation is CASSYRGGEVWNQPQHF.